The rows below give T cell receptor beta chains drawn from one sample of a study of T cell responses to AZD1222 COVID-19 vaccine. The data were produced by immunoSEQ multiplex PCR, yet TCRdb's version contains in-frame clones alone and is incomplete. The data contain 100,000 to 150,000 clones, roughly 91% of them singletons. The sample consisted of peripheral blood, taken 28 days after the second AZD1222 dose. All receptors come from an adult who received the AZD1222 COVID-19 vaccine. The CDR3 runs from the conserved cysteine through the conserved F or W. D genes are given only for firm matches. The listing skips clone size in some rows; elsewhere it reads once, few, many or a size class.

CDR3 protein: CASRIQTYTEAFF; CDR3 DNA: TGTGCCAGCAGGATACAGACGTACACTGAAGCTTTCTTT; V gene: TRBV6-5; J gene: TRBJ1-1; D gene: NA; clone size: NA
CDR3 protein: CASSLANRGVYGYTF; CDR3 DNA: TGTGCCAGCAGCTTGGCGAACAGGGGGGTCTATGGCTACACCTTC; V gene: TRBV5-4; J gene: TRBJ1-2; D gene: TRBD1; clone size: NA
CDR3 protein: CASTATGPSYEQYF; CDR3 DNA: TGTGCCAGCACCGCGACAGGGCCATCCTACGAGCAGTACTTC; V gene: TRBV6-5; J gene: TRBJ2-7; D gene: TRBD1; clone size: NA
CDR3 protein: CASSYGLAGYTGELFF; CDR3 DNA: TGTGCCAGCAGTTACGGACTAGCGGGGTACACCGGGGAGCTGTTTTTT; V gene: TRBV6-5; J gene: TRBJ2-2; D gene: TRBD2; clone size: NA
CDR3 protein: CASSVGGGPAGELFF; CDR3 DNA: TGTGCCAGCAGCGTAGGAGGGGGACCCGCCGGGGAGCTGTTTTTT; V gene: TRBV9; J gene: TRBJ2-2; D gene: NA; clone size: NA
CDR3 protein: CASSTNQPQHF; CDR3 DNA: TGTGCCAGCAGCACTAATCAGCCCCAGCATTTT; V gene: TRBV28; J gene: TRBJ1-5; D gene: NA; clone size: NA
CDR3 protein: CASSNQGVSDTQYF; CDR3 DNA: TGTGCCAGTAGTAATCAGGGTGTATCAGATACGCAGTATTTT; V gene: TRBV19; J gene: TRBJ2-3; D gene: NA; clone size: NA
CDR3 protein: CASSVQGDYGYTF; CDR3 DNA: TGTGCCAGTAGTGTCCAGGGGGACTATGGCTACACCTTC; V gene: TRBV19; J gene: TRBJ1-2; D gene: TRBD1; clone size: NA
CDR3 protein: CATSRDRAKNTEAFF; CDR3 DNA: TGTGCCACCAGCAGAGATCGAGCGAAGAACACTGAAGCTTTCTTT; V gene: TRBV15; J gene: TRBJ1-1; D gene: NA; clone size: NA
CDR3 protein: CASSLSVQPQHF; CDR3 DNA: TGTGCCAGCAGTTTAAGCGTCCAGCCCCAGCATTTT; V gene: TRBV12-3/TRBV12-4; J gene: TRBJ1-5; D gene: NA; clone size: NA
CDR3 protein: CAISGVNQPQHF; CDR3 DNA: TGTGCCATCAGCGGCGTTAATCAGCCCCAGCATTTT; V gene: TRBV10-3; J gene: TRBJ1-5; D gene: NA; clone size: NA
CDR3 protein: CASAAGLAGTDEQYF; CDR3 DNA: TGTGCCAGCGCCGCTGGACTAGCGGGAACCGACGAGCAGTACTTC; V gene: TRBV5-4; J gene: TRBJ2-7; D gene: TRBD2; clone size: once
CDR3 protein: CASSQEALKPQHF; CDR3 DNA: TGTGCCAGCAGCCAAGAGGCCCTGAAGCCCCAGCATTTT; V gene: TRBV4-2; J gene: TRBJ1-5; D gene: NA; clone size: NA
CDR3 protein: CASSDLTQGRGDNYGYTF; CDR3 DNA: TGCGCCAGCAGCGATCTGACCCAGGGGCGGGGGGATAACTATGGCTACACCTTC; V gene: TRBV4-1; J gene: TRBJ1-2; D gene: NA; clone size: NA
CDR3 protein: CASSEFRTGGAGYTF; CDR3 DNA: TGTGCCAGCAGTGAATTCCGGACAGGGGGGGCTGGCTACACCTTC; V gene: TRBV2; J gene: TRBJ1-2; D gene: TRBD1; clone size: NA
CDR3 protein: CASSRSGSHQETQYF; CDR3 DNA: TGTGCCAGCAGCCGTAGCGGGAGTCACCAAGAGACCCAGTACTTC; V gene: TRBV9; J gene: TRBJ2-5; D gene: TRBD2; clone size: NA
CDR3 protein: CASSPSRGFPSYNEQFF; CDR3 DNA: TGTGCCAGCTCCCCCTCTCGGGGGTTCCCCTCCTACAATGAGCAGTTCTTC; V gene: TRBV18; J gene: TRBJ2-1; D gene: NA; clone size: NA
CDR3 protein: CASSPFVRENNEQFF; CDR3 DNA: TGTGCCAGCTCACCATTCGTCCGGGAGAACAATGAGCAGTTCTTC; V gene: TRBV18; J gene: TRBJ2-1; D gene: NA; clone size: NA
CDR3 protein: CASTPGVSRLALGPYNEQFF; CDR3 DNA: TGTGCCAGCACCCCTGGGGTGTCTAGACTAGCATTAGGGCCCTACAATGAGCAGTTCTTC; V gene: TRBV27; J gene: TRBJ2-1; D gene: TRBD2; clone size: NA
CDR3 protein: CASSVGPGTDTQYF; CDR3 DNA: TGTGCCAGCAGCGTAGGGCCCGGGACAGATACGCAGTATTTT; V gene: TRBV9; J gene: TRBJ2-3; D gene: NA; clone size: NA
CDR3 protein: CTSSQDLGSWTGRGVYEQFF; CDR3 DNA: TGCACCAGCAGCCAAGATTTAGGGTCGTGGACAGGGCGGGGGGTCTATGAGCAGTTCTTC; V gene: TRBV1; J gene: TRBJ2-1; D gene: NA; clone size: NA
CDR3 protein: CAWSVDGFLGGYTF; CDR3 DNA: TGTGCCTGGAGTGTAGACGGATTTCTAGGTGGCTACACCTTC; V gene: TRBV30; J gene: TRBJ1-2; D gene: NA; clone size: many
CDR3 protein: CASSLGIAETQYF; CDR3 DNA: TGTGCCAGCAGCCTCGGGATCGCAGAGACCCAGTACTTC; V gene: TRBV12-3/TRBV12-4; J gene: TRBJ2-5; D gene: NA; clone size: NA
CDR3 protein: CASSEGQGVSYEQYF; CDR3 DNA: TGCGCCAGCAGTGAGGGACAGGGGGTCTCTTACGAGCAGTACTTC; V gene: TRBV10-2; J gene: TRBJ2-7; D gene: TRBD1; clone size: NA
CDR3 protein: CASSSENGYEQYF; CDR3 DNA: TGTGCCAGCAGCTCCGAAAACGGATACGAGCAGTACTTC; V gene: TRBV7-3; J gene: TRBJ2-7; D gene: NA; clone size: NA
CDR3 protein: CASSQRGTDSSYEQYF; CDR3 DNA: TGCGCCAGCAGTCAAAGGGGGACAGACAGCTCCTACGAGCAGTACTTC; V gene: TRBV23-1; J gene: TRBJ2-7; D gene: TRBD1; clone size: NA
CDR3 protein: CASSPGTGIGYTF; CDR3 DNA: TGTGCCAGCAGCCCGGGGACAGGGATCGGCTACACCTTC; V gene: TRBV7-8; J gene: TRBJ1-2; D gene: TRBD1; clone size: NA
CDR3 protein: CSVDLDRPTTSGNTIYF; CDR3 DNA: TGCAGCGTTGACCTAGACAGGCCCACGACCTCTGGAAACACCATATATTTT; V gene: TRBV29-1; J gene: TRBJ1-3; D gene: NA; clone size: NA
CDR3 protein: CAISEEGSTDTQYF; CDR3 DNA: TGTGCCATCAGTGAGGAAGGGAGCACAGATACGCAGTATTTT; V gene: TRBV10-3; J gene: TRBJ2-3; D gene: NA; clone size: NA
CDR3 protein: CASESRDDGYTF; CDR3 DNA: TGTGCCAGCGAGAGCAGGGATGATGGCTACACCTTC; V gene: TRBV28; J gene: TRBJ1-2; D gene: NA; clone size: NA
CDR3 protein: CASSSSAVEQFF; CDR3 DNA: TGTGCCAGCAGCTCGAGCGCGGTTGAGCAGTTCTTC; V gene: TRBV7-9; J gene: TRBJ2-1; D gene: NA; clone size: NA
CDR3 protein: CASSRGLAGGGSYNEQFF; CDR3 DNA: TGTGCCAGCAGCCGGGGACTAGCGGGAGGAGGCTCCTACAATGAGCAGTTCTTC; V gene: TRBV4-2; J gene: TRBJ2-1; D gene: TRBD2; clone size: NA
CDR3 protein: CASSLAGANTGELFF; CDR3 DNA: TGTGCCAGCAGCCTAGCGGGAGCTAACACCGGGGAGCTGTTTTTT; V gene: TRBV7-9; J gene: TRBJ2-2; D gene: TRBD2; clone size: NA
CDR3 protein: CASSYFRGNQETQYF; CDR3 DNA: TGTGCCAGCAGTTACTTTCGGGGTAACCAAGAGACCCAGTACTTC; V gene: TRBV6-5; J gene: TRBJ2-5; D gene: NA; clone size: NA
CDR3 protein: CASSYPGLGAFF; CDR3 DNA: TGTGCCAGCAGTTATCCGGGGTTGGGTGCTTTCTTT; V gene: TRBV12-3/TRBV12-4; J gene: TRBJ1-1; D gene: NA; clone size: NA
CDR3 protein: CASSQGLAGGTGELFF; CDR3 DNA: TGTGCCAGCAGCCAGGGACTAGCGGGAGGGACCGGGGAGCTGTTTTTT; V gene: TRBV5-6; J gene: TRBJ2-2; D gene: TRBD2; clone size: NA
CDR3 protein: CASSRTRGISGNTIYF; CDR3 DNA: TGTGCCAGTAGTCGAACACGCGGGATTTCTGGAAACACCATATATTTT; V gene: TRBV19; J gene: TRBJ1-3; D gene: NA; clone size: NA
CDR3 protein: CASSPNLWGDEQYF; CDR3 DNA: TGTGCCAGCTCACCTAACCTGTGGGGGGACGAGCAGTACTTC; V gene: TRBV18; J gene: TRBJ2-7; D gene: NA; clone size: NA
CDR3 protein: CASTPRLARGVVDEQFF; CDR3 DNA: TGTGCCAGCACCCCGAGACTAGCAAGGGGGGTAGTCGATGAGCAGTTCTTC; V gene: TRBV27; J gene: TRBJ2-1; D gene: NA; clone size: NA